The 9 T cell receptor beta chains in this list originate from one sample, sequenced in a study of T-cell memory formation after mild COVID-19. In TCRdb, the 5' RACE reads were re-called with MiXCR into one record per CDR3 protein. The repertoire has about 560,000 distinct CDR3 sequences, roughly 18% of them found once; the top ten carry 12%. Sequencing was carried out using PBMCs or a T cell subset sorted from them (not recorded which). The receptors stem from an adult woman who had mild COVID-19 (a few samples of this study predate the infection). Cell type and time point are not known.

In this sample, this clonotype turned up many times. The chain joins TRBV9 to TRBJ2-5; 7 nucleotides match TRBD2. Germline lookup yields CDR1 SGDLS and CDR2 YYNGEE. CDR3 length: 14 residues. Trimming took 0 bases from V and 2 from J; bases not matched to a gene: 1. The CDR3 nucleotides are TGTGCCAGCAGCGTAGCGGGACTACAAGAGACCCAGTACTTC. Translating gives CASSVAGLQETQYF.

The CDR3 region has the DNA TGTGCCAGCAGTTTCACAGGGGTGGGGGAGCAGTTCTTC. It specifies CASSFTGVGEQFF. V and J are TRBV12-3 or TRBV12-4 and TRBJ2-1, with TRBD1 identical over 7 bases. This CDR3 is 13 amino acids long. The V and J ends lost 3 bases and 10 bases, in that order; junction bases with no gene match: 6.

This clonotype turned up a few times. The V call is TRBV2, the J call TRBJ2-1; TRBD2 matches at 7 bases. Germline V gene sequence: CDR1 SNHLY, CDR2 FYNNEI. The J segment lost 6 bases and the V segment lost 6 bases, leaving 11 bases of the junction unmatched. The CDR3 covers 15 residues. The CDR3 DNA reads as TGTGCCAGCAGCGCTCTTGCGGGGGAGTCCAATGAGCAGTTCTTC. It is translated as CASSALAGESNEQFF.

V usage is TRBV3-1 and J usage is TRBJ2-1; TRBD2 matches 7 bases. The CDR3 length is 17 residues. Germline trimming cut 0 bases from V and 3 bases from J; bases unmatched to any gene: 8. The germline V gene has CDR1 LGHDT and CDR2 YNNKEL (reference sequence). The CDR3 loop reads CASSQERLLADYNEQFF. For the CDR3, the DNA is TGTGCCAGCAGCCAAGAAAGGTTGCTAGCGGACTACAATGAGCAGTTCTTC.

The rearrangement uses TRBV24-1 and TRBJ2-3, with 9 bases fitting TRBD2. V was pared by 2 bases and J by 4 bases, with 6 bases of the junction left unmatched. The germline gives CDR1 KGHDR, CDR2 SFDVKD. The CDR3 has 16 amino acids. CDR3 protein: CATSDSAVAGADTQYF. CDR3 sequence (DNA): TGTGCCACCAGTGATTCGGCGGTAGCGGGAGCAGATACGCAGTATTTT.

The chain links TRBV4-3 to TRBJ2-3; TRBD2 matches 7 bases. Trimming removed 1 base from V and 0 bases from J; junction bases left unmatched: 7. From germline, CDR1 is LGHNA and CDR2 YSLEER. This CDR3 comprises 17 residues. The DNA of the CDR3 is TGCGCCAGCAGCCAAGCCCTAGCGGAAGCTAGCACAGATACGCAGTATTTT. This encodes CASSQALAEASTDTQYF.

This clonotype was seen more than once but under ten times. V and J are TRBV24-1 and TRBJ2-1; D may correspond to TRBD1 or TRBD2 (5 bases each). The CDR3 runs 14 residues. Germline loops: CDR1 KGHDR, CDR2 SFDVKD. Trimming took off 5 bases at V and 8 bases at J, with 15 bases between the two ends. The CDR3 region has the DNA TGTGCCACCAGTGGGGGCTTGAGGGGCGATGAGCAGTTCTTC. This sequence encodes CATSGGLRGDEQFF.

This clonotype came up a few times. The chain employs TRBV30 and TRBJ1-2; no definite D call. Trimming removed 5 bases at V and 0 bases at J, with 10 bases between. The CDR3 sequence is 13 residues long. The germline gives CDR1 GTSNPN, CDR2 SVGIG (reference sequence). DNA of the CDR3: TGTGCCTGGGAGGTCCCACCTAACTATGGCTACACCTTC. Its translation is CAWEVPPNYGYTF.

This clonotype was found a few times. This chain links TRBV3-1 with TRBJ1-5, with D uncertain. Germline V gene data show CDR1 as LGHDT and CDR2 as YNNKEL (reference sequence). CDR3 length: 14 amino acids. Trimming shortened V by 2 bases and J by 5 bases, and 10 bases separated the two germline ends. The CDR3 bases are TGTGCCAGCAGCCAACTTCAGGCGGATCAGCCCCAGCATTTT. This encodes CASSQLQADQPQHF. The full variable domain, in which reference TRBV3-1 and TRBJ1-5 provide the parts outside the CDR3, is DTAVSQTPKYLVTQMGNDKSIKCEQNLGHDTMYWYKQDSKKFLKIMFSYNNKELIINETVPNRFSPKSPDKAHLNLHINSLELGDSAVYFCASSQLQADQPQHFGDGTRLSIL.